These 17 T cell receptor beta chains originate from one sample sequenced in a study of blood T cell repertoires in COVID-19. This table comes from immunoSEQ multiplex PCR, and its TCRdb copy is limited to in-frame clones, with some not included. The repertoire holds about 360,000 clones, more than 75% seen once, with approximately 1.2% in the top ten. Sequencing was performed on PBMCs or T cells enriched from blood (not recorded which). The receptors originated from a man aged 25-45 years who had recovered from COVID-19.

The chain carries TRBV19 and TRBJ1-5; 10 nucleotides align to TRBD1. The germline V gene has CDR1 LNHDA and CDR2 SQIVND (reference sequence). The CDR3 consists of 15 residues. Losses at the gene ends were 5 bases for V and 1 base for J; bases not matched to a gene: 2. Here the CDR3 DNA reads TGTGCCAGTAGTCGGGACAGGGGAAGCAATCAGCCCCAGCATTTT. Protein: CASSRDRGSNQPQHF. Together with reference TRBV19 and TRBJ1-5, the CDR3 gives the full variable domain: DGGITQSPKYLFRKEGQNVTLSCEQNLNHDAMYWYRQDPGQGLRLIYYSQIVNDFQKGDIAEGYSVSREKKESFPLTVTSAQKNPTAFYLCASSRDRGSNQPQHFGDGTRLSIL.

Comment on this clone: Germline is not matched at one junction end, which may reflect a read error. The chain links TRBV6-1 to TRBJ2-7, with TRBD2 as a possible D gene (7 bases). The CDR3 has 14 amino acids. Germline V lookup: CDR1 MNHNS, CDR2 SASEGT. CDR3 protein: CASREQGLSYEQYF. The DNA for the CDR3 is TGTGCCAGCCGTGAACAGGGACTATCCTACGAGCAGTACTTC.

V gene TRBV27 combines with J gene TRBJ1-2; D might be TRBD1 (6 bases). The V gene lost 2 bases and the J gene lost 4 bases, with 11 bases spanning the gap. Germline CDR1 MNHEY, CDR2 SMNVEV (reference sequence). The CDR3 extends over 14 amino acids. The CDR3 coding sequence is TGTGCCAGCAGTTTAACTGACAGGTCCTATGGCTACACCTTC. It is translated as CASSLTDRSYGYTF.

CDR3 in amino acids: CASSIPQGTYNSPLHF. In DNA form, the CDR3 reads TGTGCCAGTAGTATTCCACAGGGAACCTATAATTCACCCCTCCACTTT. The V and J genes are TRBV19 and TRBJ1-6, with a possible D match to TRBD1 (6 bases). V lost 3 bases and J 2 bases, leaving 11 bases between the germline ends. The CDR3 contains 16 residues. Germline V CDR1 and CDR2: LNHDA, SQIVND (reference sequence).

CDR3 bases: TGTGCCTGGAGACCACAGGGGACGGTCTATGGCTACACCTTC. Protein product: CAWRPQGTVYGYTF. The V call is TRBV30, the J call TRBJ1-2; 7 positions agree with TRBD1. Unmatched junction bases numbered 8, after V lost 3 bases and J lost 4 bases. The CDR3 runs 14 residues. CDR1 is GTSNPN and CDR2 is SVGIG in the germline V gene (reference sequence).

The J gene is TRBJ2-7, the V gene TRBV5-1; TRBD1 might be the D (5 bases). This CDR3 spans 11 amino acids. Germline lookup yields CDR1 SGHRS and CDR2 YFSETQ. V gave up 3 bases and J gave up 7 bases, with 8 bases separating them. The CDR3 is CASSSDREQYF. CDR3 nucleotide sequence: TGCGCCAGCAGCTCCGACAGAGAGCAGTACTTC.

This chain links TRBV12-5 with TRBJ1-2; 10 nucleotides agree with TRBD1. The CDR3 runs 19 residues. Germline V lookup: CDR1 LGHNT, CDR2 FRNRAP. The J segment lost 0 bases and the V segment lost 5 bases, leaving 15 bases of the junction unmatched. This chain's CDR3 is CASGLPDRGQRGSNYGYTF. Here the CDR3 DNA reads TGTGCTAGTGGTCTCCCTGACAGGGGGCAGCGAGGGTCTAACTATGGCTACACCTTC.

The chain carries TRBV19 and TRBJ2-5, with TRBD1 matching over 7 bases. Germline CDR1 and CDR2: LNHDA and SQIVND (reference sequence). The CDR3 length is 13 residues. V shed 2 bases and J 4 bases; nucleotides not matched to a gene: 1. The CDR3 region is CASSITGAETQYF. The CDR3 DNA follows: TGTGCCAGTAGTATAACAGGGGCAGAGACCCAGTACTTC.

The chain is built from TRBV30 and TRBJ1-4; D is undetermined. The length of the CDR3 is 15 residues. V lost 0 bases to trimming and J lost 8 bases, with 16 bases between them. In germline, CDR1 is GTSNPN, CDR2 SVGIG (reference sequence). In nucleotides, the CDR3 is TGTGCCTGGAGTGTACGAAGACTCGGGATCGAAAAACTGTTTTTT. This sequence encodes CAWSVRRLGIEKLFF.

The gene calls are TRBV4-3 and TRBJ1-2; maybe TRBD1 (6 bases). Germline V CDR1 and CDR2: LGHNA, YSLEER. V lost 0 bases, J lost 0 bases, and 17 bases lay in between. The length of the CDR3 is 18 residues. The CDR3, as DNA: TGCGCCAGCAGCCAAGATAAGGGAGGGGGATTTACTAACTATGGCTACACCTTC. Translating it yields CASSQDKGGGFTNYGYTF.

This chain links TRBV4-3 with TRBJ2-3, with D possibly being TRBD1 (6 bases). The CDR3 is 15 residues long. The germline V gene has CDR1 LGHNA and CDR2 YSLEER. Trimming took off 0 bases at V and 4 bases at J, with 11 bases between the two ends. The CDR3 DNA sequence: TGCGCCAGCAGCCAAGATTACAGGGTCGCAGATACGCAGTATTTT. Translated: CASSQDYRVADTQYF.

This clone was found a few times. This chain uses TRBV30 with TRBJ2-3; D is possibly TRBD1 (5 bases). CDR3 length: 12 residues. Trimming left V 8 bases short and J 8 bases short, with 17 bases between. CDR1 GTSNPN and CDR2 SVGIG come from the germline V gene (reference sequence). The chain's CDR3 is CANELDTGTQYF. As DNA, the CDR3 is TGTGCCAACGAGCTGGACACGGGTACGCAGTATTTT. Supplemented by reference TRBV30 and TRBJ2-3, the full variable domain reads SQTIHQWPATLVQPVGSPLSLECTVEGTSNPNLYWYRQAAGRGLQLLFYSVGIGQISSEVPQNLSASRPQDRQFILSSKKLLLSDSGFYLCANELDTGTQYFGPGTRLTVL.

The rearrangement joins TRBV6-1 to TRBJ1-3; D not resolved. V dropped 4 bases and J dropped 0 bases, with 13 bases sitting between them. CDR3 size: 16 residues. Germline V gene data show CDR1 as MNHNS and CDR2 as SASEGT. CDR3 sequence: CASSVAAGPSGNTIYF. The CDR3 coding sequence is TGTGCCAGCAGTGTCGCGGCCGGCCCCTCTGGAAACACCATATATTTT.

The rearrangement joins TRBV19 to TRBJ1-6, with TRBD1 matching over 10 bases. J was trimmed by 9 bases and V by 5 bases; bases with no gene match: 7. The CDR3 sequence is 15 residues long. Germline CDR1 is LNHDA and CDR2 is SQIVND (reference sequence). CDR3 sequence reads: CASSGQGQGRSPLHF. The CDR3 coding sequence is TGTGCCAGTAGTGGACAGGGACAGGGGCGTTCACCCCTCCACTTT.

The chain recombines TRBV30 with TRBJ1-3; D uncertain. The CDR3 runs to 13 residues. The V gene's germline CDR1 is GTSNPN and CDR2 SVGIG (reference sequence). V gave up 3 bases and J gave up 0 bases, with 6 bases separating them. As DNA, the CDR3 is TGTGCCTGGAGCGGGATCTCTGGAAACACCATATATTTT. It specifies CAWSGISGNTIYF.

V gene TRBV5-4 combines with J gene TRBJ2-5; D perhaps matches TRBD1 (6 bases). The ends were cut back, 0 bases at V and 3 bases at J, with 12 bases in the middle. Germline assignment: CDR1 SGHNT and CDR2 YYREEE (reference sequence). There are 15 residues in the CDR3. The CDR3 spells CASSLGPDSKETQYF. CDR3 DNA sequence: TGTGCCAGCAGCTTGGGGCCGGACAGTAAAGAGACCCAGTACTTC.

The V gene is TRBV19, the J gene TRBJ1-3, with D tentatively TRBD1 (5 bases). V was shortened by 3 bases and J by 0 bases, with 9 bases between the two germline ends. This CDR3 contains 15 residues. Germline-derived CDR1 and CDR2 are LNHDA and SQIVND (reference sequence). The CDR3 sequence: CASSIQGRSGNTIYF. As DNA, the CDR3 is TGTGCCAGTAGTATTCAGGGCCGCTCTGGAAACACCATATATTTT.